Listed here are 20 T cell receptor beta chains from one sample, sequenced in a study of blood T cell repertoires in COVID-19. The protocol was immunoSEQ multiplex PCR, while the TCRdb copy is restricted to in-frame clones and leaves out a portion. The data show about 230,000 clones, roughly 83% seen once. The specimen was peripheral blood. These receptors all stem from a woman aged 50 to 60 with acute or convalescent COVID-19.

The CDR3 here is CASSRESGVTGGNNEQFF. CDR3 DNA: TGTGCCAGCTCACGCGAGTCGGGGGTGACGGGAGGAAACAATGAGCAGTTCTTC. The rearrangement uses TRBV18 and TRBJ2-1, with TRBD2 matching over 7 bases. V shed 4 bases, J shed 5 bases, and the junction held 17 bases outside the gene matches. There are 18 residues in the CDR3. Germline values: CDR1 KGHSH, CDR2 LQKENI.

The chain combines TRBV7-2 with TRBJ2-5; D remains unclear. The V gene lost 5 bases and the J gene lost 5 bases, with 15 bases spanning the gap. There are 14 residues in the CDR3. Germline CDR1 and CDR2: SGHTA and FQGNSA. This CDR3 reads CASSPRIAGETQYF. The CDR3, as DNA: TGTGCCAGCAGCCCCCGGATAGCCGGGGAGACCCAGTACTTC.

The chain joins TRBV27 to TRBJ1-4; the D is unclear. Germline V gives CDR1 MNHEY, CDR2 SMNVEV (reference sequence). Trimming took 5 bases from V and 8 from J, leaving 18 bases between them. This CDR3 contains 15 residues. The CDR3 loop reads CASSPEWLTGEKLFF. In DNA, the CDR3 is TGTGCCAGCAGTCCGGAATGGCTTACGGGGGAAAAACTGTTTTTT. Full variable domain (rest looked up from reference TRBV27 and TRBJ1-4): EAQVTQNPRYLITVTGKKLTVTCSQNMNHEYMSWYRQDPGLGLRQIYYSMNVEVTDKGDVPEGYKVSRKEKRNFPLILESPSPNQTSLYFCASSPEWLTGEKLFFGSGTQLSVL.

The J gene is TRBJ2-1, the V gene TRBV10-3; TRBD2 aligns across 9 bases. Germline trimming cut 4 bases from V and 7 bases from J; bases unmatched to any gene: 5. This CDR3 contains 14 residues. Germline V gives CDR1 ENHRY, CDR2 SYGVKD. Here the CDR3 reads CAISGGRAGNEQFF. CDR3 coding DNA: TGTGCCATCAGTGGCGGGAGGGCCGGGAATGAGCAGTTCTTC.

This CDR3 is CASSSLTSGRASSYEQYF. The CDR3 DNA reads as TGTGCCAGCAGCTCCCTGACTAGCGGGAGGGCCAGCTCCTACGAGCAGTACTTC. The V call is TRBV5-6, the J call TRBJ2-7, with 14 bases matching TRBD2. The length of the CDR3 is 18 residues. J gave up 0 bases and V 3 bases, and 8 bases lay outside the gene matches. In germline, CDR1 is SGHDT, CDR2 YYEEEE.

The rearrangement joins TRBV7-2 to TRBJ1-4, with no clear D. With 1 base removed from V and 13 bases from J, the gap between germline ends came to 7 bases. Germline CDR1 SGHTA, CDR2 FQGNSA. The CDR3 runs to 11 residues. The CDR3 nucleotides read TGTGCCAGCAGCTTAGGTCAGATACTGTTTTTT. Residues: CASSLGQILFF.

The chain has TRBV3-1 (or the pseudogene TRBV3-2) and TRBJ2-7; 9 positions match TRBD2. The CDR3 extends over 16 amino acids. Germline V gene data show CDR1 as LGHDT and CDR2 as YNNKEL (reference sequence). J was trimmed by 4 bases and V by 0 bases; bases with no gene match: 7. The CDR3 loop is CASSQDASGGWYEQYF. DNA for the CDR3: TGTGCCAGCAGCCAAGATGCCAGCGGGGGGTGGTACGAGCAGTACTTC.

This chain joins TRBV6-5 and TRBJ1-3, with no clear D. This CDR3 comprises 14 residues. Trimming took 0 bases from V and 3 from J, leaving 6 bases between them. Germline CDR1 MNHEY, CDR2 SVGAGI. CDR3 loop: CASSYSGVGNTIYF. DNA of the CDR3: TGTGCCAGCAGTTACTCGGGAGTTGGAAACACCATATATTTT.

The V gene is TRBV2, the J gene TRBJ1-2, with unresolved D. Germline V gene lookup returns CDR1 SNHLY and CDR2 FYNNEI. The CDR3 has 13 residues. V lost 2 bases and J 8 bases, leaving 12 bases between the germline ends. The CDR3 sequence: CASSELVWHGYTF. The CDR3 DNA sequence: TGTGCCAGCAGTGAATTGGTCTGGCACGGCTACACCTTC.

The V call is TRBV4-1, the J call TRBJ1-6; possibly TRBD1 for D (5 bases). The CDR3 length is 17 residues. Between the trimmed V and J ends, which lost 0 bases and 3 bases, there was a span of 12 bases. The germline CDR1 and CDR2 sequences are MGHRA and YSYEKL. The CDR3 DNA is TGCGCCAGCAGCCAAGATGGGGCAGTTATCTATAATTCACCCCTCCACTTT. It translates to CASSQDGAVIYNSPLHF.

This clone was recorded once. In DNA form, the CDR3 reads TGTGCCAGCAGCGAAAGGGACAGGGCCCCCTATAATTCACCCCTCCACTTT. It translates to CASSERDRAPYNSPLHF. The rearrangement uses TRBV9 and TRBJ1-6, with 9 bases aligning to TRBD1. This CDR3 contains 17 residues. Germline V CDR1 and CDR2: SGDLS, YYNGEE. After removal of 3 bases from V and 2 bases from J, the junction contained 6 bases not matched to a gene.

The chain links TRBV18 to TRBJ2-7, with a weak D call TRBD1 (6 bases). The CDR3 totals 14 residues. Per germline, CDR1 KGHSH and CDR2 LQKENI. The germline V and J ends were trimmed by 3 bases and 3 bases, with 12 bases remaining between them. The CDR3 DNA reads TGTGCCAGCTCACCTAGGGCAGGGGACTACGAGCAGTACTTC. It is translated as CASSPRAGDYEQYF.

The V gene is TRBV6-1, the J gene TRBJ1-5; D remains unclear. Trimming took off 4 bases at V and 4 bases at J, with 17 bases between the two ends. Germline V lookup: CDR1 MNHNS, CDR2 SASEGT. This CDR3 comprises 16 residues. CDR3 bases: TGTGCCAGCAGTGCACGGGTTGGACTGTCAAATCAGCCCCAGCATTTT. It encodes CASSARVGLSNQPQHF.

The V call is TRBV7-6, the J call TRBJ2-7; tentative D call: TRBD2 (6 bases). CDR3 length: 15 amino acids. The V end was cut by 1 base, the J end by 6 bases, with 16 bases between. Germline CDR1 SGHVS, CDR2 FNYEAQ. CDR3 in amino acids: CASSLGGLLSLEQYF. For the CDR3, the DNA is TGTGCCAGCAGCTTAGGGGGACTCCTGAGCCTCGAGCAGTACTTC. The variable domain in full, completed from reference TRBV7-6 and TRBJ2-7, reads GAGVSQSPRYKVTKRGQDVALRCDPISGHVSLYWYRQALGQGPEFLTYFNYEAQQDKSGLPNDRFSAERPEGSISTLTIQRTEQRDSAMYRCASSLGGLLSLEQYFGPGTRLTVT.

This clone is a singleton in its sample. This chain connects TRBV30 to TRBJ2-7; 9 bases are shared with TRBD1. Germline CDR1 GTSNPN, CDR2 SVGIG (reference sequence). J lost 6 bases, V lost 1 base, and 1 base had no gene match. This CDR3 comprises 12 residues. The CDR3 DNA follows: TGTGCCTGGAGTGACAGGGGGCGCGAGCAGTACTTC. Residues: CAWSDRGREQYF.

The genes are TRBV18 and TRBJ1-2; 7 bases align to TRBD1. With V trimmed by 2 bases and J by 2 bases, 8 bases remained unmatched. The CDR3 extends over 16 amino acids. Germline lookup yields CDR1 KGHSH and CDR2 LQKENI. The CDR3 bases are TGTGCCAGCTCACCAGAGGGACAGTTCGCCAACTATGGCTACACCTTC. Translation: CASSPEGQFANYGYTF.

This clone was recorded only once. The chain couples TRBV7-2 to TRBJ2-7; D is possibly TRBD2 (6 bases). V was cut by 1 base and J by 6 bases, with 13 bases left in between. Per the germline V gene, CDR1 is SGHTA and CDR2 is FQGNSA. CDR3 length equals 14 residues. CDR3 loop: CASSLGGEFLEQYF. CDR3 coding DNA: TGTGCCAGCAGCTTAGGGGGGGAATTCCTCGAGCAGTACTTC.

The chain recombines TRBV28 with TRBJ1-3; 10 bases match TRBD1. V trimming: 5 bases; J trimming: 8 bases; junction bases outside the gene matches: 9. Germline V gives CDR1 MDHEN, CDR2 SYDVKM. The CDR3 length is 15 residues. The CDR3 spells CASSEAGTGADTIYF. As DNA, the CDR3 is TGTGCCAGCAGTGAGGCCGGGACAGGGGCAGACACCATATATTTT.

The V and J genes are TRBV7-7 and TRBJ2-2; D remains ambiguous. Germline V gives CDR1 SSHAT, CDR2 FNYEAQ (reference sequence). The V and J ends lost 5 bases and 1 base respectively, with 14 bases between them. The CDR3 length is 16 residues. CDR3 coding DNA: TGTGCCAGCAGCCCCACCCGAACGGTGAACACCGGGGAGCTGTTTTTT. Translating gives CASSPTRTVNTGELFF.

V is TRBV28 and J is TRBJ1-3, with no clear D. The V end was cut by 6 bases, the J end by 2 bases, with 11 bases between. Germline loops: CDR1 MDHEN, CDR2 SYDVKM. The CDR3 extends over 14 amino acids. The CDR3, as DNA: TGTGCCAGCAGGACCGGCGGAACTGGAAACACCATATATTTT. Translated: CASRTGGTGNTIYF.